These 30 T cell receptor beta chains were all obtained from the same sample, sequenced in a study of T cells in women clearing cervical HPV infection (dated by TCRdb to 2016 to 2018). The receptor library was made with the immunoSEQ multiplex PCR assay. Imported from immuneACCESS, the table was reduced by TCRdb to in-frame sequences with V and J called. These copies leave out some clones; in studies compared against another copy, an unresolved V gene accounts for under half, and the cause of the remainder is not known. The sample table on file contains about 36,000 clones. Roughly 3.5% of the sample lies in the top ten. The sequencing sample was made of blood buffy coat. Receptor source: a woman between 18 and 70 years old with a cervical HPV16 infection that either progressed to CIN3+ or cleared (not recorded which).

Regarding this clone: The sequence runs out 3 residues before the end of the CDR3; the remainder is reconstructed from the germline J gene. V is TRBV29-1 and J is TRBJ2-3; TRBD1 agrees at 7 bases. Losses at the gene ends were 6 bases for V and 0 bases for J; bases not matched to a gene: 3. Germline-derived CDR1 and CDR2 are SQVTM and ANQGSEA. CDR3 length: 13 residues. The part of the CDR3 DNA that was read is TGCAGCGTCTCGACAGGGAGCACAGATACG. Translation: CSVSTGSTDT. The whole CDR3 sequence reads CSVSTGSTDTQYF.

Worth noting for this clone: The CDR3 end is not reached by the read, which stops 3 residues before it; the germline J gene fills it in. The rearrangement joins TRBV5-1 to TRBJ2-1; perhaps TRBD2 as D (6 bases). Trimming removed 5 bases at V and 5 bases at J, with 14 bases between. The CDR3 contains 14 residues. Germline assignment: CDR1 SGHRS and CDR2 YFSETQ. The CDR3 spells CASSRGAGNNEQFF. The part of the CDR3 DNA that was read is TGCGCCAGCAGTCGCGGGGCCGGCAACAATGAG.

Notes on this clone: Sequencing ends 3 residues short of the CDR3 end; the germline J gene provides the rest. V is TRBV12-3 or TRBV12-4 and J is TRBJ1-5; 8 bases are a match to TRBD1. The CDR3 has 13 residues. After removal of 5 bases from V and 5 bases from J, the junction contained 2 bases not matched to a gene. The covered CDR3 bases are TGTGCCAGCAGTATGGACAGGGATCAGCCC. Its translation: CASSMDRDQP. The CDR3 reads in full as CASSMDRDQPQHF.

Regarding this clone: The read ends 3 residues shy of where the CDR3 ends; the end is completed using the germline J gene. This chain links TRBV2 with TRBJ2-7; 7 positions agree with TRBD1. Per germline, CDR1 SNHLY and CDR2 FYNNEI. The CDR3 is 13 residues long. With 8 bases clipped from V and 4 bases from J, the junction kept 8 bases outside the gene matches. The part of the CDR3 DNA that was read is TGTGCCAGCCTGGGGCAGGGGGTTTACGAG. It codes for CASLGQGVYE. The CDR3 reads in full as CASLGQGVYEQYF.

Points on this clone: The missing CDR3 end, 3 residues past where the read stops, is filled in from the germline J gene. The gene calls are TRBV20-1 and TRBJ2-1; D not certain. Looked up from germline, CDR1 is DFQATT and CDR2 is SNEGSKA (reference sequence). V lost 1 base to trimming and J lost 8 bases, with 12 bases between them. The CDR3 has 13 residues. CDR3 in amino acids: CSARGALGDEQFF. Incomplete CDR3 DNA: TGCAGTGCTAGAGGGGCCCTCGGTGATGAG.

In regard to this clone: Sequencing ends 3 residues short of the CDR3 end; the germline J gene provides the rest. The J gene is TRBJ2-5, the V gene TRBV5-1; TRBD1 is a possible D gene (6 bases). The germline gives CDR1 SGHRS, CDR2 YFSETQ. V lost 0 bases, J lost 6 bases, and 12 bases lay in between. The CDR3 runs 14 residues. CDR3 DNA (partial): TGCGCCAGCAGCTTGGAACAGGGATTGCAGACC. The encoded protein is CASSLEQGLQT. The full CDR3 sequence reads CASSLEQGLQTQYF.

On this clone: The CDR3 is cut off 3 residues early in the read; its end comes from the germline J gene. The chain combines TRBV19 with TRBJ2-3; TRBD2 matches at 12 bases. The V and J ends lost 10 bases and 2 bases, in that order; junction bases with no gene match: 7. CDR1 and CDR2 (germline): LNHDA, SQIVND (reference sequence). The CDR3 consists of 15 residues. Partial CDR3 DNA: TGTGCCACCAGCGGACTAGCGGGGAACACAGATACG. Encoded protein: CATSGLAGNTDT. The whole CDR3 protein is CATSGLAGNTDTQYF.

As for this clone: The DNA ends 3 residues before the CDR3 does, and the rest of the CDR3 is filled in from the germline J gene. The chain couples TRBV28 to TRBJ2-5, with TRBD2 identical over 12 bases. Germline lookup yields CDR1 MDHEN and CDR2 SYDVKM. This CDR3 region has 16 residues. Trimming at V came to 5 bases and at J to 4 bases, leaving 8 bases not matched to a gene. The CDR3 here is CASSPTSGGLGETQYF. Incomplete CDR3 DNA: TGTGCCAGCAGTCCGACTAGCGGGGGACTCGGAGAGACC.

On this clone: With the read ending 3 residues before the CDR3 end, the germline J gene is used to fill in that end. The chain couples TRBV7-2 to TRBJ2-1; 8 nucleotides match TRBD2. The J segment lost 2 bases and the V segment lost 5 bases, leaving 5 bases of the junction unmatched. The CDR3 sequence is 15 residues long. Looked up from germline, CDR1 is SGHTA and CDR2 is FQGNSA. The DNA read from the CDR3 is TGTGCCAGCAGCCTCTTAGCGGGGCCCTACAATGAG. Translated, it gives CASSLLAGPYNE. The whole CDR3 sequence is CASSLLAGPYNEQFF.

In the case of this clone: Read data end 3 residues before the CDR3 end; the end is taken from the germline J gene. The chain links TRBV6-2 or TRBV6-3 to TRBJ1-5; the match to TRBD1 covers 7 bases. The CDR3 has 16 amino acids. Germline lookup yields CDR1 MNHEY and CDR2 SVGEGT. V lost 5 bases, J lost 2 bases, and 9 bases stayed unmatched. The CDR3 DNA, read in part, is TGTGCCAGCAGTGAGTACAGGGGAGGGGGCAATCAGCCC. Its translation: CASSEYRGGGNQP. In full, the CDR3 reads CASSEYRGGGNQPQHF.

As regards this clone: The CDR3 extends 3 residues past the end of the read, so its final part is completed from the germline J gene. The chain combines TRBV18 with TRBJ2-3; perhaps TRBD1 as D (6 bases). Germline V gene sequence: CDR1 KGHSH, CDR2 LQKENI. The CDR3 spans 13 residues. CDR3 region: CATSTNREETQYF. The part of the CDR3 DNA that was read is TGTGCCACCTCGACGAACAGGGAAGAGACG. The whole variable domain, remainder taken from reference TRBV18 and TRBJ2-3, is NAGVMQNPRHLVRRRGQEARLRCSPMKGHSHVYWYRQLPEEGLKFMVYLQKENIIDESGMPKERFSAEFPKEGPSILRIQQVVRGDSAAYFCATSTNREETQYFGPGTRLTVL.

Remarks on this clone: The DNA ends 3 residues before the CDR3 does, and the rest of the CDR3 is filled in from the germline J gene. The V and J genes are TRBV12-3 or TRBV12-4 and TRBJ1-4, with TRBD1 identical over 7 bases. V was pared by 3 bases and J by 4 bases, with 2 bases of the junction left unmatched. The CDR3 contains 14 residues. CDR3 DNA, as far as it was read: TGTGCCAGCAGTTTGGGACAGCTTAATGAAAAA. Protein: CASSLGQLNEK. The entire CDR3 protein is CASSLGQLNEKLFF.

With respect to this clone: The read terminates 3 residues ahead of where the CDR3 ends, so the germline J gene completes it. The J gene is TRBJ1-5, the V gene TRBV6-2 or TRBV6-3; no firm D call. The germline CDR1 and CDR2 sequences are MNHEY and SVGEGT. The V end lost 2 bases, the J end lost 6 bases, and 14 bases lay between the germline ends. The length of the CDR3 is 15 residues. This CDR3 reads CASSYSQEKFQPQHF. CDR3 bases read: TGTGCCAGCAGTTACAGTCAGGAGAAGTTTCAGCCC.

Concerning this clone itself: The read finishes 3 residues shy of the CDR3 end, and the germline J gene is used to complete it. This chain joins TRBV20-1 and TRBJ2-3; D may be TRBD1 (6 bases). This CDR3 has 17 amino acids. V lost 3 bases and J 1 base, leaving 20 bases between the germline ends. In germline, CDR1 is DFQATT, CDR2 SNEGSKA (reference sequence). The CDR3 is CSARGQGRSLRTDTQYF. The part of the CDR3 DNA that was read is TGCAGTGCTAGGGGGCAGGGGCGATCCCTGCGCACAGATACG.

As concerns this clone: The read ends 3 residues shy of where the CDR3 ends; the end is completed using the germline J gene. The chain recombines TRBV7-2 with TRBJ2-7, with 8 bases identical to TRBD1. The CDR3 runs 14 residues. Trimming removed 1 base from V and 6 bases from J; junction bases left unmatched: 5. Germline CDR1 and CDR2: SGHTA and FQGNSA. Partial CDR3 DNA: TGTGCCAGCAGCTTAGTTTGGGGGACAGGCGAG. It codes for CASSLVWGTGE. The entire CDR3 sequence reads CASSLVWGTGEQYF.

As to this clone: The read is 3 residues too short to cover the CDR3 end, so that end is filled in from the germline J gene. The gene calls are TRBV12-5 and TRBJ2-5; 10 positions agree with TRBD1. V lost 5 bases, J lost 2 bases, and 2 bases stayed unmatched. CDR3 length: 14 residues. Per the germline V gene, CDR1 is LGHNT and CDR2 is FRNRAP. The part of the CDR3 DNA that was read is TGTGCTAGTGGTCCGGACAGGGGGCAAGAGACC. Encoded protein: CASGPDRGQET. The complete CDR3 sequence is CASGPDRGQETQYF.

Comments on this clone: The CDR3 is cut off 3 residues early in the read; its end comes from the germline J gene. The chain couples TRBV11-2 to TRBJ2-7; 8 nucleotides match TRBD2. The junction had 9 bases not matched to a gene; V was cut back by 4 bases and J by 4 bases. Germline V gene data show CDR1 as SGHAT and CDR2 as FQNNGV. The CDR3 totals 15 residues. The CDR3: CASSSGGSGIYEQYF. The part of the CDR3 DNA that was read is TGTGCCAGCAGCTCCGGGGGTAGCGGGATTTACGAG.

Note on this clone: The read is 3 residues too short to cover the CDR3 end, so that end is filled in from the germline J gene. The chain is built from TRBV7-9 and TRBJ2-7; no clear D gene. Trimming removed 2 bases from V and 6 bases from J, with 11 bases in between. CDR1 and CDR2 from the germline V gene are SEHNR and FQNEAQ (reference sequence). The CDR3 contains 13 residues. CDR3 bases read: TGTGCCAGCAGCTTACTGGGCGTAAGCGAG. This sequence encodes CASSLLGVSE. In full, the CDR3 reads CASSLLGVSEQYF.

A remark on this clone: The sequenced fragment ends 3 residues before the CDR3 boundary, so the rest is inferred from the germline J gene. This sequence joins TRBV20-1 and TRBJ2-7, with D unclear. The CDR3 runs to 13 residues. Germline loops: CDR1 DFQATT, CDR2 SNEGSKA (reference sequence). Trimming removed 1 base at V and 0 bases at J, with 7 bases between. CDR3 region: CSARGHHSYEQYF. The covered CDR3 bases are TGCAGTGCTAGAGGGCACCACTCCTACGAG.

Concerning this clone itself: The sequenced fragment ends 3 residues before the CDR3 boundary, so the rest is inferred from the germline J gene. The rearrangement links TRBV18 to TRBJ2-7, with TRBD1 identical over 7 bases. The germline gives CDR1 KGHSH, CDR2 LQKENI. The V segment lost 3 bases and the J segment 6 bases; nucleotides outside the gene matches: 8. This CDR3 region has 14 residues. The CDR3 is CASSPQGVAGEQYF. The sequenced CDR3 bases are TGTGCCAGCTCACCGCAGGGGGTCGCCGGCGAG.

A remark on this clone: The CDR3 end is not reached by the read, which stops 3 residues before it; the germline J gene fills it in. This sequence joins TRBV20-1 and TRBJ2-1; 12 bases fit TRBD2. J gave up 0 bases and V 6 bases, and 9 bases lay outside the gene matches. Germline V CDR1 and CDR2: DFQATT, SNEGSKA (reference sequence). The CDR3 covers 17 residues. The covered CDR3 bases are TGCAGTGCCCTACTAGCGGGGGGTCTCAGCTCCTACAATGAG. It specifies CSALLAGGLSSYNE. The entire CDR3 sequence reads CSALLAGGLSSYNEQFF.

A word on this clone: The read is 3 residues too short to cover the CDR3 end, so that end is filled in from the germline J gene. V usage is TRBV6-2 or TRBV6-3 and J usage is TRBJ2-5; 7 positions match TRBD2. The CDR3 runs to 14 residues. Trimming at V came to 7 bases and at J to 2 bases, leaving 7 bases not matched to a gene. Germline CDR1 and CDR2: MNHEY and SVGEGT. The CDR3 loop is CASTQRGVQETQYF. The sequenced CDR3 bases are TGTGCCAGCACCCAGCGGGGAGTTCAAGAGACC.

Partial CDR3 DNA: TGTGCCAGCAGTTCCAGTGAAAAA. Amino acid sequence: CASSSSEK. The whole CDR3 region reads CASSSSEKLFF. This chain joins TRBV12-3 or TRBV12-4 and TRBJ1-4; no reliable D call. Sequencing ends 3 residues short of the CDR3 end; the germline J gene provides the rest. The CDR3 spans 11 residues. The germline V and J ends were trimmed by 4 bases and 7 bases, with 4 bases remaining between them.

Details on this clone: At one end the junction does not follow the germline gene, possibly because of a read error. CDR3: CASSQDQGPNEKLFF. The CDR3 bases that were read are TGCGCCAGCAGCCAAGATCAGGGGCCCAATGAAAAA. J is TRBJ1-4 and V is TRBV4-2; D may be TRBD1 (6 bases). Coverage ceases 3 residues before the CDR3 finishes, and the germline J gene fills in the end. CDR1 is LGHNA and CDR2 is YNFKEQ in the germline V gene. CDR3 length equals 15 residues.

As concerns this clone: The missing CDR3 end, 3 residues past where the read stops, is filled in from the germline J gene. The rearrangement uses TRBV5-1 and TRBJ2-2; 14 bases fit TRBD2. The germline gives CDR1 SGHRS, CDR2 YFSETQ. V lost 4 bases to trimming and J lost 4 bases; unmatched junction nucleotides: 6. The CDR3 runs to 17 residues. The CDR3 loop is CASSPGTSGSFTGELFF. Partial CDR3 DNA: TGCGCCAGCAGCCCAGGGACTAGCGGGAGTTTCACCGGGGAG. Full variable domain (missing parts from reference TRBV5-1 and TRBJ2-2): KAGVTQTPRYLIKTRGQQVTLSCSPISGHRSVSWYQQTPGQGLQFLFEYFSETQRNKGNFPGRFSGRQFSNSRSEMNVSTLELGDSALYLCASSPGTSGSFTGELFFGEGSRLTVL.

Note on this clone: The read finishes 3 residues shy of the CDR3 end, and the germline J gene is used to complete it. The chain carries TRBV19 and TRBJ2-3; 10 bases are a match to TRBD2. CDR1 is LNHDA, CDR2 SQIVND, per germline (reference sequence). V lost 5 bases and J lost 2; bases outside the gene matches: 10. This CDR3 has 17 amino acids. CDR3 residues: CASSPLLSGRATDTQYF. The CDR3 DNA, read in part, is TGTGCCAGTAGTCCCCTACTCAGCGGGAGGGCCACAGATACG.

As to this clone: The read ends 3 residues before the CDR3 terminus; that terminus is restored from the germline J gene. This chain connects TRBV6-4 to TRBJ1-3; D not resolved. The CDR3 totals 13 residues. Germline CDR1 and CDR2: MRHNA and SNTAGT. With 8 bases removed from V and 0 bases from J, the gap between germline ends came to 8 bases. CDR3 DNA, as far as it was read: TGTGCCAGCGAAGCCCGCTCTGGAAACACC. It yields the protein CASEARSGNT. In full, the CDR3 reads CASEARSGNTIYF.

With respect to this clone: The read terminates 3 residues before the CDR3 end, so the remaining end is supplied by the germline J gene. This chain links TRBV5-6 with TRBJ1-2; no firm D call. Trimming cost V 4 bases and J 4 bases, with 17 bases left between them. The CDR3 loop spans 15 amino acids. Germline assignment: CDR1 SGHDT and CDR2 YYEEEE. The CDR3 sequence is CASSPLPYPRYGYTF. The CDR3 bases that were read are TGTGCCAGCAGCCCCCTCCCGTATCCCCGCTATGGC.

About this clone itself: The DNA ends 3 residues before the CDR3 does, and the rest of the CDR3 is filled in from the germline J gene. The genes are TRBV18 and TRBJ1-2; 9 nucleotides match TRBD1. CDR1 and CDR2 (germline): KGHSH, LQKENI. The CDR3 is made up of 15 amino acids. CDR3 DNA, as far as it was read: TGTGCCAGCTCACCCCGGACAGGGGCCTCCTACGAC. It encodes CASSPRTGASYD. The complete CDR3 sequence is CASSPRTGASYDYTF. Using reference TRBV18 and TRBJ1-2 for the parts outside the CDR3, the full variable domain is NAGVMQNPRHLVRRRGQEARLRCSPMKGHSHVYWYRQLPEEGLKFMVYLQKENIIDESGMPKERFSAEFPKEGPSILRIQQVVRGDSAAYFCASSPRTGASYDYTFGSGTRLTVV.

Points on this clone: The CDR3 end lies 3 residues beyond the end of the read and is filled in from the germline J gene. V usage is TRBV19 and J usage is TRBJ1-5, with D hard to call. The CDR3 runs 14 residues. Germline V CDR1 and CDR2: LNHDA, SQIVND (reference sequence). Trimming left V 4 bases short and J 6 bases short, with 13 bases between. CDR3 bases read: TGTGCCAGTAGTACGACGAGCTCGGGTCAGCCC. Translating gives CASSTTSSGQP. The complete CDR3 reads CASSTTSSGQPQHF.